These 8 T cell receptor beta chains originate from one sample sequenced in a study of blood T cell repertoires in COVID-19. Data came from immunoSEQ multiplex PCR; TCRdb stores just in-frame clones and leaves some out. Of 30,000 to 45,000 clones listed, around 90% are singletons. The specimen was peripheral blood. The receptors were sampled from a woman aged 65 to 85 with active COVID-19.

The chain carries TRBV7-2 and TRBJ1-2; TRBD1 matches at 9 bases. Germline V gives CDR1 SGHTA, CDR2 FQGNSA. CDR3 length: 14 amino acids. V was clipped by 5 bases and J by 7 bases; unmatched bases: 8. The CDR3 DNA sequence: TGTGCCAGCAGCGCCAGGGACAGGGACCCTGGCTACACCTTC. Protein sequence: CASSARDRDPGYTF.

The J gene is TRBJ2-7, the V gene TRBV7-2, with a tentative D call TRBD1 (6 bases). Per germline, CDR1 SGHTA and CDR2 FQGNSA. Trimming pared 6 bases from V and 0 bases from J, leaving 12 bases between. The CDR3 extends over 14 amino acids. The CDR3 DNA sequence: TGTGCCAGCAGTCCGGGACACTCCTCCTACGAGCAGTACTTC. Protein: CASSPGHSSYEQYF.

This chain uses TRBV7-7 with TRBJ2-1; TRBD2 is a possible D gene (6 bases). Trimming cost V 4 bases and J 7 bases, with 17 bases left between them. The CDR3 has 15 residues. Looked up from germline, CDR1 is SSHAT and CDR2 is FNYEAQ (reference sequence). In nucleotides, the CDR3 is TGTGCCAGCAGCTCCGGGGGACCCGAGGAAAATGAGCAGTTCTTC. Translated, it gives CASSSGGPEENEQFF. Based on the CDR3 plus reference TRBV7-7 and TRBJ2-1, the full variable domain is GAGVSQSPRYKVTKRGQDVTLRCDPISSHATLYWYQQALGQGPEFLTYFNYEAQPDKSGLPSDRFSAERPEGSISTLTIQRTEQRDSAMYRCASSSGGPEENEQFFGPGTRLTVL.

The J gene is TRBJ1-1, the V gene TRBV18; tentatively, D is TRBD1 (5 bases). With 5 bases removed from V and 2 bases from J, the gap between germline ends came to 9 bases. Looked up from germline, CDR1 is KGHSH and CDR2 is LQKENI. The CDR3 runs to 13 residues. CDR3 DNA sequence: TGTGCCAGCTCATCAGGGACTAACACTGAAGCTTTCTTT. Residues: CASSSGTNTEAFF.

The chain links TRBV6-5 to TRBJ1-4; 10 bases are shared with TRBD1. Germline values: CDR1 MNHEY, CDR2 SVGAGI. Trimming at V came to 2 bases and at J to 6 bases, leaving 6 bases not matched to a gene. The CDR3 has 16 amino acids. The CDR3 spells CASSYSVGTGDEKLFF. CDR3 DNA: TGTGCCAGCAGTTACAGCGTGGGGACAGGGGATGAAAAACTGTTTTTT.

By sample fraction, this clone is medium-sized. This rearrangement joins TRBV6-5 to TRBJ1-3; a possible D gene is TRBD1 (5 bases). Germline CDR1 MNHEY, CDR2 SVGAGI. The CDR3 runs to 16 residues. V lost 2 bases, J lost 3 bases, and 14 bases lay in between. In nucleotides, the CDR3 is TGTGCCAGCAGTTACAAGTCTGGGGCGCTTGGAAACACCATATATTTT. Translated: CASSYKSGALGNTIYF.

Concerning this clone: One end of the junction fails to match germline, which may point to a read error. The chain joins TRBV7-9 to TRBJ2-7; D gene uncertain. The CDR3 is 13 residues long. CDR1 is SEHNR, CDR2 FQNEAQ, per germline (reference sequence). This CDR3 reads CASSHIPSNEQYF. The CDR3 region has the DNA TGTGCCAGCAGCCACATCCCCTCCAACGAGCAGTACTTC.

The gene calls are TRBV7-2 and TRBJ2-1; 7 bases fit TRBD1. Germline V gives CDR1 SGHTA, CDR2 FQGNSA. This CDR3 has 17 amino acids. Trimming removed 6 bases from V and 0 bases from J; junction bases left unmatched: 11. The CDR3 spells CASRVRQGILSYNEQFF. Here the CDR3 DNA reads TGTGCCAGCAGGGTTCGACAGGGAATACTCTCCTACAATGAGCAGTTCTTC.